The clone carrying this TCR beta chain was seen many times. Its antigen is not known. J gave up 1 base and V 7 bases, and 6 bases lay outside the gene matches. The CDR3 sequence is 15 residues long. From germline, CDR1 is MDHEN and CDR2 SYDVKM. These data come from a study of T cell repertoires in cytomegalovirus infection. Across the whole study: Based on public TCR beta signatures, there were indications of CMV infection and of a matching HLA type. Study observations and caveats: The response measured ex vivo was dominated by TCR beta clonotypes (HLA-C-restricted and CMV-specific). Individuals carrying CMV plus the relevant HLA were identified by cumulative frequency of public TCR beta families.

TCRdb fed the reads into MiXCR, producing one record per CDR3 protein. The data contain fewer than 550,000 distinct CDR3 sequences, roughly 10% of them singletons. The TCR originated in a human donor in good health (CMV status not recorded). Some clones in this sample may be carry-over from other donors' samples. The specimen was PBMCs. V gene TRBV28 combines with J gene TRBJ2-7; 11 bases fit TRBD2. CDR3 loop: CASTILAGESYEQYF. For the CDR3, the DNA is TGTGCCAGCACCATACTAGCGGGAGAGTCCTACGAGCAGTACTTC.